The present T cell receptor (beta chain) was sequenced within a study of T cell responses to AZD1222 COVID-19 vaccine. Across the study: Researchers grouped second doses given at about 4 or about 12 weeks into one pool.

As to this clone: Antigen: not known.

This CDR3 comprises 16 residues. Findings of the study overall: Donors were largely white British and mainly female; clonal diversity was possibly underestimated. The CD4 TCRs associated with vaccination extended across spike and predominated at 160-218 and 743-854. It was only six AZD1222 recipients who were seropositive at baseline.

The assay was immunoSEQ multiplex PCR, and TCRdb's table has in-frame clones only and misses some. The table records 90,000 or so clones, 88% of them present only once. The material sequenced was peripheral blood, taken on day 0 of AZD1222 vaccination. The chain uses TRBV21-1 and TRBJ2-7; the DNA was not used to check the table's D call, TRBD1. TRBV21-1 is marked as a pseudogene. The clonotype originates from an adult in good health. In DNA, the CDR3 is TGTGCCAGCAGCGCCCTAATCAGGGTCCGGAGTGGCGAGCAGTACTTC. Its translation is CASSALIRVRSGEQYF.